This T cell receptor beta chain came from a study of spatial heterogeneity in lung cancer. Study-level information: Detection of beta-chain sequences consistently exceeded that of alpha-chain sequences. Study results and caveats: The number of expanded tumor alpha and beta chains correlated with mutation number.

As for time point: sample taken at primary tumor resection. One entry per CDR3 protein, called by TCRdb with MiXCR from the 5' RACE reads. Of around 18,000 distinct CDR3 sequences in the sample, approximately 5.6% were seen once. Germline CDR1 reads KGHSH; CDR2 reads LQKENI. The CDR3 has 15 residues. V lost 3 bases to trimming and J lost 3 bases, with 14 bases between them. This clonotype came up many times. Its specificity is not known. The size of this beta chain means little, since it is a stray read in a library made for alpha chains. This chain connects TRBV18 to TRBJ1-1, with no clear D. Source: lung tumor tissue, taken at surgery. The TCR was taken from a female donor with early-stage non-small cell lung cancer. The CDR3 protein is CASSPGARMDTEAFF. The CDR3, as DNA: TGTGCCAGCTCACCCGGAGCCAGGATGGACACTGAAGCTTTCTTT. The full variable domain, in which reference TRBV18 and TRBJ1-1 provide the parts outside the CDR3, is NAGVMQNPRHLVRRRGQEARLRCSPMKGHSHVYWYRQLPEEGLKFMVYLQKENIIDESGMPKERFSAEFPKEGPSILRIQQVVRGDSAAYFCASSPGARMDTEAFFGQGTRLTVV.